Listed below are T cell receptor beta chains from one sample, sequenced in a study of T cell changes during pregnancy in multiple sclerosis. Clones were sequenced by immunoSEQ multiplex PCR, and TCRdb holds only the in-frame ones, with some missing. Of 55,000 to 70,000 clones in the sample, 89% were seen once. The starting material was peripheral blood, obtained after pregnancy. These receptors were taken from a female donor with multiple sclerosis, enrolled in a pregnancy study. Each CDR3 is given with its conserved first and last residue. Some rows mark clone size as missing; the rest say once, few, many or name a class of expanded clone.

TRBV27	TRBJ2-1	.	CASSLTSGGAPNEQFF
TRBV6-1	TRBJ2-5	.	CASSEEAGGPETQYF
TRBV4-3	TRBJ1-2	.	CASSPGEGYGYTF
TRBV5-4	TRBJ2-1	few	CASSFGGISGTPHEGQFF
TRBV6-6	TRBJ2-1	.	CASARGLAGEGEQFF
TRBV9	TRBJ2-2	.	CASSVAGQRTGELFF
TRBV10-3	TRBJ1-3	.	CAISDRGSSGNTIYF
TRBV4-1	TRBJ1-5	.	CASSQGSFPNQPQHF
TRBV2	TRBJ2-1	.	CASSLESGGWDEQFF
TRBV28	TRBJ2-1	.	CASSRTGVDNEQFF
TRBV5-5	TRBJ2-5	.	CASTLFPGVETQYF
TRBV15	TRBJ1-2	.	CATSRFQGYGYTF
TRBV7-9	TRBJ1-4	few	CASTGRGRGEKLFF
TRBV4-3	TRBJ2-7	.	CASSQGAFYEQYF
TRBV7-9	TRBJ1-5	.	CASSLGTGGDQPQHF
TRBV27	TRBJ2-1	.	CASSRTSEFGLPTGVQFF
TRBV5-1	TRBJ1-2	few	CASSYQTGGNYGYTF
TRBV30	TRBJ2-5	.	CAVTRDRRETQYF
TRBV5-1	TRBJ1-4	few	CASSARTGLNEKLFF
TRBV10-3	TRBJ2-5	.	CAISEGGRSKETQYF
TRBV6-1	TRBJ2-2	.	CASSGQGQWTGELFF
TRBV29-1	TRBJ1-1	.	CSVLTAPGNTEAFF
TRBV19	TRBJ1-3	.	CASSITGSGNTIYF
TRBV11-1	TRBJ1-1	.	CASSYDSGGNTEAFF
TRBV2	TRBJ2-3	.	CASSRAGRTDTQYF
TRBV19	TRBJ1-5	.	CASSTRKKESQPQHF
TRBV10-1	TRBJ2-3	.	CASSESVTSASRGTDTQYF
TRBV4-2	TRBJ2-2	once	CASSQALTGAGELFF
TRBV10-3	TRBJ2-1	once	CAISVDSSTDEQFF
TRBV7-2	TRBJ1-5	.	CASSLAGTRFLQPQHF
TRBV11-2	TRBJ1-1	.	CASSLHLNTEAFF
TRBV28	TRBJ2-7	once	CARRAGERGPYEQYF
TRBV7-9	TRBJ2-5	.	CASSPPGETQYF
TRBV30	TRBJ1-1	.	CAWLGRTGRSSYTEAFF
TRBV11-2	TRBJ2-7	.	CASSSNLGTGGVSYEQYF
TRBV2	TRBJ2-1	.	CASSKLTSGGLRSKTNEQFF
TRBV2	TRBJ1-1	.	CASSGVLGSLEAFF
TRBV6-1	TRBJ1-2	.	CASSEREGYGSGYTF
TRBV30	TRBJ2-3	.	CAWKKRGAGTGSLDTQYF
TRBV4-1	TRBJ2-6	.	CASSQDASGVYSGANVLTF